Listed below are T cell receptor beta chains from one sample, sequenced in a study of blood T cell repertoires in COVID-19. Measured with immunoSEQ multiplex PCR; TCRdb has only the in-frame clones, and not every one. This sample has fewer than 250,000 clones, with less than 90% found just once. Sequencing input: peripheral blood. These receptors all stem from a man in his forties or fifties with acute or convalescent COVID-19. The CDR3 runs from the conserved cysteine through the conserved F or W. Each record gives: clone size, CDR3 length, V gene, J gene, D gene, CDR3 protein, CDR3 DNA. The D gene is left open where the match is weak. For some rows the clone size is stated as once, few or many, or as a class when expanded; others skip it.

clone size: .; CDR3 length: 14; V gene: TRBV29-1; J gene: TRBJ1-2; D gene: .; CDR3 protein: CSVLRGDANYGYTF; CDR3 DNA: TGCAGCGTTTTACGGGGGGATGCTAACTATGGCTACACCTTC
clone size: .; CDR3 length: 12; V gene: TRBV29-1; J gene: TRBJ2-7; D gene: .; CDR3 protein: CSVEGQAYEQYF; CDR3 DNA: TGCAGCGTTGAAGGACAGGCCTACGAGCAGTACTTC
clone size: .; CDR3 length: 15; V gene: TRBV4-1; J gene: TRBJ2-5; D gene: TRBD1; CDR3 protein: CASSQEQGLIETQYF; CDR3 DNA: TGCGCCAGCAGCCAAGAACAGGGGCTTATCGAGACCCAGTACTTC
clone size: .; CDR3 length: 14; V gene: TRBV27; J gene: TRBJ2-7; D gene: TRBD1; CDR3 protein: CASSRQGRAYEQYF; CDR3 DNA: TGTGCCAGCAGTCGACAGGGACGGGCCTACGAGCAGTACTTC
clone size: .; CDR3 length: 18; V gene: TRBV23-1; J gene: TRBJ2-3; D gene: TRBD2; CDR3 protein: CASSLRTSGGELTDTQYF; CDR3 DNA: TGCGCCAGCAGTCTTCGGACTAGCGGGGGGGAACTAACAGATACGCAGTATTTT
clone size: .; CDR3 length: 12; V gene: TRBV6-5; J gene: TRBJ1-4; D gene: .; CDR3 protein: CASSRDREKLFF; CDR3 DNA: TGTGCCAGCAGTCGGGATCGAGAAAAACTGTTTTTT
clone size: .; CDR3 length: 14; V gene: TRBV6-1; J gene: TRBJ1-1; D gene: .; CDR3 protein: CASSEVVQTTEAFF; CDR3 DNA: TGTGCCAGCAGTGAAGTTGTACAGACCACTGAAGCTTTCTTT
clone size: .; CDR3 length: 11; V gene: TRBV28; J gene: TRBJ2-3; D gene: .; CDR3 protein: CARGVTDTQYF; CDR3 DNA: TGTGCCAGGGGCGTCACAGATACGCAGTATTTT
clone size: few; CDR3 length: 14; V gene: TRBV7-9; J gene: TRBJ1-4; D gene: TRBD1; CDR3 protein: CASSPQGAVEKLFF; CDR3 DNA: TGTGCCAGCAGCCCACAGGGGGCAGTTGAAAAACTGTTTTTT
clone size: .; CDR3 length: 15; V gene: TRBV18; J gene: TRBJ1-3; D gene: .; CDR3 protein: CASSPLTGSGNTIYF; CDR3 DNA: TGTGCCAGCTCACCACTTACAGGGTCTGGAAACACCATATATTTT
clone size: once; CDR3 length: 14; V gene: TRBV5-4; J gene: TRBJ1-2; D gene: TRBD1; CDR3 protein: CASSDDRGRLGYTF; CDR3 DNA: TGTGCCAGCTCCGATGACAGGGGAAGGCTTGGCTACACCTTC
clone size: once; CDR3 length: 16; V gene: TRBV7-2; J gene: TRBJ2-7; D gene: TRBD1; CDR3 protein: CASSLRRTGEWYEQYF; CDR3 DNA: TGTGCCAGCAGCTTAAGGAGGACAGGGGAGTGGTACGAGCAGTACTTC
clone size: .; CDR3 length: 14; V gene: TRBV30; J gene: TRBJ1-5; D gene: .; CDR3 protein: CAWSHTGSHQPQHF; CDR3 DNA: TGTGCCTGGAGTCATACAGGGAGCCATCAGCCCCAGCATTTT
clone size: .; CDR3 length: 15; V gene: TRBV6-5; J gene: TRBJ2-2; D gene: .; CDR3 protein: CASSYNRVETGELFF; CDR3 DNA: TGTGCCAGCAGTTATAACAGGGTGGAGACCGGGGAGCTGTTTTTT
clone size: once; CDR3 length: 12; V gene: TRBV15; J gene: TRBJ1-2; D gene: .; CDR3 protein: CATSRDSYTHTF; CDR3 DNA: TGTGCCACCAGCAGAGATAGCTACACGCACACCTTC
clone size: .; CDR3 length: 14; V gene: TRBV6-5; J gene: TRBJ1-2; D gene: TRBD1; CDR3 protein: CASTGQGGFYGYTF; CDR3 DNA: TGTGCCAGCACCGGACAGGGGGGATTCTATGGCTACACCTTC
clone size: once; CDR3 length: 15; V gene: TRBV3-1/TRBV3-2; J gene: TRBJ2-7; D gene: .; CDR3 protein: CASSLQGHSRDEQYF; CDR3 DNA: TGTGCCAGCAGTCTCCAGGGACACTCCAGGGACGAGCAGTACTTC
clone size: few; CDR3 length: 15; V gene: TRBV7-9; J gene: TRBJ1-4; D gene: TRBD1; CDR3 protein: CASSTRQGVYEKLFF; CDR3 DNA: TGTGCCAGCAGCACGCGACAGGGAGTTTATGAAAAACTGTTTTTT
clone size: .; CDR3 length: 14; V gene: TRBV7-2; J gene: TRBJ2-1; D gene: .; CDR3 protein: CASSIPGKRNEQFF; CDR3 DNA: TGTGCCAGCAGCATTCCCGGGAAGAGGAATGAGCAGTTCTTC
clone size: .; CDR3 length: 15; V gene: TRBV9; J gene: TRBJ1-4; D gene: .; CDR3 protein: CASSQGGAPNEKLFF; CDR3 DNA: TGTGCCAGTAGTCAAGGGGGAGCCCCTAATGAAAAACTGTTTTTT
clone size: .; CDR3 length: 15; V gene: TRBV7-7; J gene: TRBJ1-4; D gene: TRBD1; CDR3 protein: CASSLLQGAKEKLFF; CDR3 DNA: TGTGCCAGCAGCTTACTCCAGGGGGCGAAAGAAAAACTGTTTTTT
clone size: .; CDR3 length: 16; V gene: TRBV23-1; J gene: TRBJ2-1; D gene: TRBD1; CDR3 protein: CASSPTDREFYNEQFF; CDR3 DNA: TGCGCCAGCAGTCCTACGGACAGGGAATTTTACAATGAGCAGTTCTTC
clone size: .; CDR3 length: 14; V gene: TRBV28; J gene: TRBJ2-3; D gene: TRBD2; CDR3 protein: CASRTGGVTDTQYF; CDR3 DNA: TGTGCCAGCCGTACGGGAGGCGTCACAGATACGCAGTATTTT
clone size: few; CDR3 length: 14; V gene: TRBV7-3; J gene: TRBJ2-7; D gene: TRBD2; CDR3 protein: CASSPSSGAYEQYF; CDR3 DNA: TGTGCCAGCAGCCCCTCGAGCGGGGCCTACGAGCAGTACTTC
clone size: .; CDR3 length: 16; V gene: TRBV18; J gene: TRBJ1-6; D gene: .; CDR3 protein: CASSPGGTGNNSPLHF; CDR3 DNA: TGTGCCAGCTCACCGGGGGGAACGGGTAATAATTCACCCCTCCACTTT
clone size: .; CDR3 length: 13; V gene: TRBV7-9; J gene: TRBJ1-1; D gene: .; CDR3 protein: CASSPTGNTEAFF; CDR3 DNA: TGTGCCAGCAGCCCTACAGGTAACACTGAAGCTTTCTTT
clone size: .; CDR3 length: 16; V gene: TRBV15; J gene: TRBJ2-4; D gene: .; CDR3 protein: CATSGRTAVAKNIQYF; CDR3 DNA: TGTGCCACCAGCGGAAGGACAGCAGTAGCCAAAAACATTCAGTACTTC
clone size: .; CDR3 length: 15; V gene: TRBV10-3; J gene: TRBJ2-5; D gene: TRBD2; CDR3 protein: CAISARGAGEETQYF; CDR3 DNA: TGTGCCATCAGCGCCCGCGGAGCGGGGGAAGAGACCCAGTACTTC
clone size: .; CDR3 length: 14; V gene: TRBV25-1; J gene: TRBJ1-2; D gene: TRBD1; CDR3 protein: CASGLGQGLGGYTF; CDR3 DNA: TGTGCCAGCGGCCTGGGACAGGGATTGGGTGGCTACACCTTC
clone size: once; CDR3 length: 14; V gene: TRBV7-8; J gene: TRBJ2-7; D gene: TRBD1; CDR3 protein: CASSWTGDTYEQYF; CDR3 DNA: TGTGCCAGCAGTTGGACAGGGGACACCTACGAGCAGTACTTC
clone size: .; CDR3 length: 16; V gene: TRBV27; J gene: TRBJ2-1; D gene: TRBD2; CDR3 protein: CASSWGGGRSYNEQFF; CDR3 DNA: TGTGCCAGCAGCTGGGGGGGAGGCCGATCCTACAATGAGCAGTTCTTC
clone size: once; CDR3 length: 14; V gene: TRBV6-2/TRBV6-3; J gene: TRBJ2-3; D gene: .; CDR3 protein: CASSPDGSTDTQYF; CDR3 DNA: TGTGCCAGCAGTCCCGACGGGAGCACAGATACGCAGTATTTT
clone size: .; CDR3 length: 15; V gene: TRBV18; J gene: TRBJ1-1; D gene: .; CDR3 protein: CASSPDSTMNTEAFF; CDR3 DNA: TGTGCCAGCTCGCCAGACAGCACCATGAACACTGAAGCTTTCTTT
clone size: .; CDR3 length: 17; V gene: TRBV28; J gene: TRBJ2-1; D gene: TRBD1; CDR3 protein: CASSPGQGKSSYNEQFF; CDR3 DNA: TGTGCCAGCAGTCCCGGACAGGGGAAGAGCTCCTACAATGAGCAGTTCTTC
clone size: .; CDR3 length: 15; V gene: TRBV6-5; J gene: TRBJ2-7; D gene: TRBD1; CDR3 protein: CASSYSGDRVHEQYF; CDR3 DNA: TGTGCCAGCAGTTACTCGGGCGACAGGGTCCACGAGCAGTACTTC
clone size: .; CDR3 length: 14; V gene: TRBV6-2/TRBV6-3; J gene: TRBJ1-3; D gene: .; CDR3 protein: CASSYSEGLNTIYF; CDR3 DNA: TGTGCCAGCAGTTACTCGGAGGGCTTGAACACCATATATTTT
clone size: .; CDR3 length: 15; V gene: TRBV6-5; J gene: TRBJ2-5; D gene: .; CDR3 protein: CASSPLHPGFETQYF; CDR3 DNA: TGTGCCAGCAGCCCGCTTCACCCGGGATTCGAGACCCAGTACTTC
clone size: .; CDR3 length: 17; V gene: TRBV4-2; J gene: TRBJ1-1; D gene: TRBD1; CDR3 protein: CASSQDRLGQGVSEAFF; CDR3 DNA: TGTGCCAGCAGCCAAGATCGATTGGGACAGGGGGTGAGTGAAGCTTTCTTT
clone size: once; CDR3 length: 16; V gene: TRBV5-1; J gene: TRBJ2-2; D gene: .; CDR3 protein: CASSLALTGAPGELFF; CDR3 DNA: TGCGCCAGCAGCTTGGCCCTGACTGGGGCGCCCGGGGAGCTGTTTTTT
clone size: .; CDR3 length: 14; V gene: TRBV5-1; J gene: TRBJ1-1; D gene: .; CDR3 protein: CASAPITQGFEAFF; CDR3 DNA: TGCGCCAGCGCCCCGATAACGCAGGGGTTTGAAGCTTTCTTT
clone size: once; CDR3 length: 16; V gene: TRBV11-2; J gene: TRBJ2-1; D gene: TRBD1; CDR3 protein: CASSSQGTGINNEQFF; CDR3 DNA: TGTGCCAGCAGCTCCCAGGGGACAGGGATTAACAATGAGCAGTTCTTC
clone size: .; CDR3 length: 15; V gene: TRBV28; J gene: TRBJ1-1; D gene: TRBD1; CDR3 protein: CASPPGTGKGTEAFF; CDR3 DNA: TGTGCCAGCCCGCCTGGGACAGGGAAGGGGACTGAAGCTTTCTTT
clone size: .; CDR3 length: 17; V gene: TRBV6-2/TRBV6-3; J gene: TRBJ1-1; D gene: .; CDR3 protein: CASSYRVIGVGDTEAFF; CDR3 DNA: TGTGCCAGCAGTTACCGAGTAATTGGAGTTGGAGACACTGAAGCTTTCTTT